This TCR beta chain was found in a study of blood T cell repertoires in COVID-19. The repertoire was sequenced with immunoSEQ multiplex PCR; TCRdb's copy has only in-frame clones and lacks some. This table holds fewer than 100,000 clones, roughly 89% found once. The CDR3 length is 14 residues. The germline CDR1 and CDR2 sequences are SGDLS and YYNGEE. Trimming pared 4 bases from V and 2 bases from J, leaving 12 bases between. This TCR came from a human donor in a cohort sampled during active COVID-19. The sample consisted of peripheral blood. The chain uses TRBV9 and TRBJ1-2; maybe TRBD1 (5 bases). The CDR3 reads CASSTTQGNYGYTF. CDR3 coding DNA: TGTGCCAGCAGCACAACGCAGGGAAACTATGGCTACACCTTC. Using reference TRBV9 and TRBJ1-2 for the parts outside the CDR3, the full variable domain is DSGVTQTPKHLITATGQRVTLRCSPRSGDLSVYWYQQSLDQGLQFLIQYYNGEERAKGNILERFSAQQFPDLHSELNLSSLELGDSALYFCASSTTQGNYGYTFGSGTRLTVV.